This T cell receptor (beta chain) was captured in a study of blood T cell repertoires in COVID-19. The sample holds one count of this clone. Other DNA sequences of this sample code for an identical CDR3. The method was immunoSEQ multiplex PCR; TCRdb's version includes in-frame clones alone and lacks a portion of them. The data show about 300,000 clones, about 91% seen once. Trimming shortened V by 5 bases and J by 2 bases, and 10 bases separated the two germline ends. Per germline, CDR1 SGHTA and CDR2 FQGTGA. CDR3 size: 13 residues. The sequencing input was peripheral blood. This TCR was recovered from a young woman who had recovered from COVID-19. V is TRBV7-3 and J is TRBJ2-7; D perhaps matches TRBD1 (6 bases). CDR3 residues: CASSPGGAYEQYF. CDR3 in DNA: TGTGCCAGCAGCCCTGGGGGCGCCTACGAGCAGTACTTC.